Listed here are 2 T cell receptor beta chains from one sample, sequenced in a study of radiotherapy plus CTLA-4 blockade in lung cancer. Measured with immunoSEQ multiplex PCR; TCRdb has only the in-frame clones, and not every one. This sample carries about 53,000 clones, 70% to 90% of them seen once, and the ten largest clones take 28%. The specimen comprised peripheral blood, sampled from a patient treated with radiotherapy plus ipilimumab. These receptors all stem from a human donor with non-small cell lung cancer whose response to radiotherapy plus ipilimumab could not be evaluated.

The chain has TRBV5-1 and TRBJ1-1, with 7 bases fitting TRBD1. The CDR3 extends over 14 amino acids. V gave up 4 bases and J gave up 0 bases; unmatched junction bases: 3. Germline V gene sequence: CDR1 SGHRS, CDR2 YFSETQ. The CDR3 is CASSGGTVNTEAFF. Here the CDR3 DNA reads TGCGCCAGCAGCGGCGGGACAGTGAACACTGAAGCTTTCTTT.

The chain uses TRBV7-2 and TRBJ1-2; D uncertain. The germline V and J ends were trimmed by 6 bases and 5 bases, with 13 bases remaining between them. This CDR3 is built from 13 residues. Germline V gene lookup returns CDR1 SGHTA and CDR2 FQGNSA. DNA of the CDR3: TGTGCCAGCAGAGAGGGTTTAGGGTATGGCTACACCTTC. Its protein is CASREGLGYGYTF.